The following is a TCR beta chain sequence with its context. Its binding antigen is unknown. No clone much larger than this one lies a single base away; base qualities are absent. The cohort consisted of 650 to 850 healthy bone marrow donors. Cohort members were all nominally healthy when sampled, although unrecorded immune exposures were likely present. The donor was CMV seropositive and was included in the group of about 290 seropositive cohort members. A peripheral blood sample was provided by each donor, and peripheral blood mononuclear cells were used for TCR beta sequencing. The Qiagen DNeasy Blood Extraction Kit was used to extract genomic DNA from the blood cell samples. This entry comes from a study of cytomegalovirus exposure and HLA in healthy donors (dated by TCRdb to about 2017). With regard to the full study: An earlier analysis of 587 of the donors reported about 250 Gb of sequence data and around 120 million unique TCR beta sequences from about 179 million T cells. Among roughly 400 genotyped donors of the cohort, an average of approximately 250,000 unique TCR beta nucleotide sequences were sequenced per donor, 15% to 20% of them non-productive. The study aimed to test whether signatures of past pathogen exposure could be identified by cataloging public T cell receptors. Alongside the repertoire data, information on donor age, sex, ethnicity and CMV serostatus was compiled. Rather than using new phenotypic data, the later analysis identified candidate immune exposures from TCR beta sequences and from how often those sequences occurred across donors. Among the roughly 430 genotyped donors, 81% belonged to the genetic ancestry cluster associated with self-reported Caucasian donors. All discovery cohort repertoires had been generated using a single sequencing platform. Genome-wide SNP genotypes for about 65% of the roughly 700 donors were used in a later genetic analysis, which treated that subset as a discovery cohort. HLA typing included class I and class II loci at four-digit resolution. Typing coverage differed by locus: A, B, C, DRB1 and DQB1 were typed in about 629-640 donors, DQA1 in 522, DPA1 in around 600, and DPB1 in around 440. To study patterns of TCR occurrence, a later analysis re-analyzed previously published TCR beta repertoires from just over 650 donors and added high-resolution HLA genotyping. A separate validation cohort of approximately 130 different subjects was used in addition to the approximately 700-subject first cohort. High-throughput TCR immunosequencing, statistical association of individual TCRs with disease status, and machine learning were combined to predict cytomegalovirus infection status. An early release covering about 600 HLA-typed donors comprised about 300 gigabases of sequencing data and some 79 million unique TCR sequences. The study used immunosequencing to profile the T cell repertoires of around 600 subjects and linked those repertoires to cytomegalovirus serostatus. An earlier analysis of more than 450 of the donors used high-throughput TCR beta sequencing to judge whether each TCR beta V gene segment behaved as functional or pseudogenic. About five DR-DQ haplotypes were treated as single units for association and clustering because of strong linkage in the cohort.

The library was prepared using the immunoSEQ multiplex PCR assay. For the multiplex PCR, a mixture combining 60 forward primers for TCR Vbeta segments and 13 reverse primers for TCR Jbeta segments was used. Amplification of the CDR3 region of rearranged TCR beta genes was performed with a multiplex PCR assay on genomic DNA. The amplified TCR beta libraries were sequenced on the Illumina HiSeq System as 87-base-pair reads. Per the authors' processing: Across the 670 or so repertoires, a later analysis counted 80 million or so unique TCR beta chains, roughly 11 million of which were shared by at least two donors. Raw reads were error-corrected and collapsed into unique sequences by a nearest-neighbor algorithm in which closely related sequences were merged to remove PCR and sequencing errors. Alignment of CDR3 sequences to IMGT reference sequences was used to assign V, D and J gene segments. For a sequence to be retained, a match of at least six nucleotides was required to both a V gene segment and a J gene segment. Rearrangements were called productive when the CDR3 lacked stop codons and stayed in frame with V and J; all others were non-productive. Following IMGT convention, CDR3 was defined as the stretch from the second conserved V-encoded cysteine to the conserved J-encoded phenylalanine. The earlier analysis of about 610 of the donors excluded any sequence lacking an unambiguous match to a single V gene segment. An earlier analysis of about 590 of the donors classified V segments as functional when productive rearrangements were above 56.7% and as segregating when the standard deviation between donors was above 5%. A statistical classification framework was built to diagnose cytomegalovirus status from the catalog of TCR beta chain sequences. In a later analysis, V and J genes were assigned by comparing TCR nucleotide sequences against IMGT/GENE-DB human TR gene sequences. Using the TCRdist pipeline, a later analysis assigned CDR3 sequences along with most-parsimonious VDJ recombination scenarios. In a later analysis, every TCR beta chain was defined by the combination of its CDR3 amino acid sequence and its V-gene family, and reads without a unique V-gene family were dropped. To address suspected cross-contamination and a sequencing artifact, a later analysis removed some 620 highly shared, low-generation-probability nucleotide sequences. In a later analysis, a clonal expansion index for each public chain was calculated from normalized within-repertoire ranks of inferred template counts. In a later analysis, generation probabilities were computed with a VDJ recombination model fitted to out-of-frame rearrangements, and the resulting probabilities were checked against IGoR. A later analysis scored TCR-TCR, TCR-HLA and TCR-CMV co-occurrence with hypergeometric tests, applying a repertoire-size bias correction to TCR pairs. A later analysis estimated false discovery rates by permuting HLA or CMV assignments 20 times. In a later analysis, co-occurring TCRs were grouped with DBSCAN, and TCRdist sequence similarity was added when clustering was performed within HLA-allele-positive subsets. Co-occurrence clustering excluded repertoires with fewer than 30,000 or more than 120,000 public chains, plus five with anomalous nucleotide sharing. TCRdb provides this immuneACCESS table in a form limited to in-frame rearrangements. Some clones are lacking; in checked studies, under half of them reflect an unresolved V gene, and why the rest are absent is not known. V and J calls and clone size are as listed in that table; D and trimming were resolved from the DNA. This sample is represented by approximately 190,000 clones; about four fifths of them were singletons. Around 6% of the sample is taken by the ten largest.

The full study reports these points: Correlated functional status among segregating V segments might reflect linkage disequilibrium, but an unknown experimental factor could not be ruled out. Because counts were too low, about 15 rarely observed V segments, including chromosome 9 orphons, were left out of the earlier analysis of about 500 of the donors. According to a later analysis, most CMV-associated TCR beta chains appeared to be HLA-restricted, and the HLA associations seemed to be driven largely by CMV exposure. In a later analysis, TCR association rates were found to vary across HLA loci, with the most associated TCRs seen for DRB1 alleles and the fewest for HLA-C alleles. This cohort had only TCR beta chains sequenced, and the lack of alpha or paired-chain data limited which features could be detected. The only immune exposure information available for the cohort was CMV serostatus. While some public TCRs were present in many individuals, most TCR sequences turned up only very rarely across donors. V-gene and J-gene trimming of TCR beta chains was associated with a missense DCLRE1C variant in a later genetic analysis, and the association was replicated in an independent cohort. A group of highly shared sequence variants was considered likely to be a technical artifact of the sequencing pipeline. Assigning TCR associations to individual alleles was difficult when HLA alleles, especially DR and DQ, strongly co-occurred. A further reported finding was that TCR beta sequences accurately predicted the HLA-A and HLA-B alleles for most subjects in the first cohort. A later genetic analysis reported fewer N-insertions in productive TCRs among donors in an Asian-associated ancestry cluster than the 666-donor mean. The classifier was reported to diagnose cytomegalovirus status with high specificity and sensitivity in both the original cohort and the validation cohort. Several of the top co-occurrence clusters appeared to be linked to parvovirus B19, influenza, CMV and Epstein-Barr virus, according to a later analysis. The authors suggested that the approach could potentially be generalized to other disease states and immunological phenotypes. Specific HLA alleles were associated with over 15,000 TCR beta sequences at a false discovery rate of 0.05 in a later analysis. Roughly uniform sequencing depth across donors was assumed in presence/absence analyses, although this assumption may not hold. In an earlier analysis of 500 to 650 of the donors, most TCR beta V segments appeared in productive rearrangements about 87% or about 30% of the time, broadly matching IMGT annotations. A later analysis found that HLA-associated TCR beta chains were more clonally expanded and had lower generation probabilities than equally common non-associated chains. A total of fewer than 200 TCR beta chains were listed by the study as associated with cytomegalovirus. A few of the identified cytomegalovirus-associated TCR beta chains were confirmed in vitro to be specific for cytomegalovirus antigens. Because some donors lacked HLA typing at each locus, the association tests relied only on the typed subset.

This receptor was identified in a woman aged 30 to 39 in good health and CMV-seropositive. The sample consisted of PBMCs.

The bases are TGTGCCAGCAGCAAGCACACTGAAGCTTTCTTT. Its amino acids are CASSKHTEAFF. The chain uses TRBV6-5 and TRBJ1-1, with no reliable assignment of the D segment. The germline V gene yields MNHEY for CDR1 and SVGAGI for CDR2. V gives up 6 bases and J gives up 3 bases, and the segment between their germline ends measures 5 bases. The CDR3, from cysteine to phenylalanine, totals 11 residues. Kept here is only the CDR3 DNA, which spans 33 bases and is read in frame from base 1.